A single sample is the source of the 8 T cell receptor beta chains below, sequenced in a study of T cell responses to AZD1222 COVID-19 vaccine. Sequencing was performed with immunoSEQ multiplex PCR; in TCRdb, only in-frame clones are kept and a portion is missing. This table has more than 150,000 clones, around 87% appearing once. This specimen was peripheral blood, taken on day 0 of MenACWY control vaccination. The receptors come from an adult in good health.

The rearrangement uses TRBV6-5 and TRBJ1-2; a weak D match, TRBD1 (5 bases). Per germline, CDR1 MNHEY and CDR2 SVGAGI. The CDR3 totals 14 residues. V dropped 5 bases and J dropped 6 bases, with 16 bases sitting between them. The CDR3 loop reads CASSPQEGRDGYTF. CDR3 DNA sequence: TGTGCCAGCAGTCCCCAGGAGGGGCGGGATGGCTACACCTTC.

V usage is TRBV3-1 (or the pseudogene TRBV3-2) and J usage is TRBJ2-5; no clear D. Deletions cut 2 bases from V and 1 base from J, with 5 bases between. Germline assignment: CDR1 LGHDT and CDR2 YNNKEL (reference sequence). The CDR3 is 13 amino acids. The CDR3 reads CASSQPGQETQYF. CDR3 nucleotide sequence: TGTGCCAGCAGCCAACCGGGCCAAGAGACCCAGTACTTC.

V usage is TRBV5-1 and J usage is TRBJ2-7; TRBD2 is a possible D gene (6 bases). The germline CDR1 and CDR2 sequences are SGHRS and YFSETQ. The CDR3 totals 13 residues. V was pared by 0 bases and J by 6 bases, with 10 bases between. CDR3 in DNA: TGCGCCAGCAGCTTGGCGGGAGTCGGCGAGCAGTACTTC. This gives the protein CASSLAGVGEQYF.

V and J are TRBV12-3 or TRBV12-4 and TRBJ2-7; D is possibly TRBD1 or TRBD2 (5 bases each). The CDR3 is made up of 13 amino acids. The ends were cut back, 3 bases at V and 6 bases at J, with 12 bases in the middle. CDR3 sequence: CASSLRGLSEQYF. The CDR3 DNA follows: TGTGCCAGCAGTTTGAGGGGCCTGTCCGAGCAGTACTTC.

The J gene is TRBJ1-1, the V gene TRBV4-1, with 9 bases identical to TRBD1. The CDR3 runs 16 residues. Germline V gene data show CDR1 as MGHRA and CDR2 as YSYEKL. V was pared by 4 bases and J by 4 bases, with 10 bases of the junction left unmatched. CDR3 coding DNA: TGCGCCAGCAGCCCCGAGGACAGGGGTACGACCACTGAAGCTTTCTTT. Its protein is CASSPEDRGTTTEAFF.

This rearrangement joins TRBV28 to TRBJ1-5; TRBD1 aligns across 7 bases. The CDR3 is 15 residues long. The germline V gene has CDR1 MDHEN and CDR2 SYDVKM. Germline trimming cut 7 bases from V and 1 base from J; bases unmatched to any gene: 7. The DNA of the CDR3 is TGTGCCAGCACCCCGGGAGGGGGCAGCAATCAGCCCCAGCATTTT. This sequence encodes CASTPGGGSNQPQHF.

The chain carries TRBV6-2 or TRBV6-3 and TRBJ1-1, with TRBD1 matching 9 bases. Germline trimming cut 0 bases from V and 6 bases from J; bases unmatched to any gene: 8. The CDR3 is 16 amino acids. The germline gives CDR1 MNHEY, CDR2 SVGEGT. The CDR3 DNA reads as TGTGCCAGCAGTTACTCGGTGGGACAGGGAACGGCTGAAGCTTTCTTT. Amino acid sequence: CASSYSVGQGTAEAFF.

The chain is built from TRBV27 and TRBJ1-4, with TRBD1 as a possible D gene (5 bases). The CDR3 runs 15 residues. Germline-derived CDR1 and CDR2 are MNHEY and SMNVEV (reference sequence). Trimming removed 6 bases from V and 0 bases from J, with 11 bases in between. CDR3 in amino acids: CASRKGSSTNEKLFF. In DNA form, the CDR3 reads TGTGCCAGCAGGAAGGGGTCCTCAACTAATGAAAAACTGTTTTTT.